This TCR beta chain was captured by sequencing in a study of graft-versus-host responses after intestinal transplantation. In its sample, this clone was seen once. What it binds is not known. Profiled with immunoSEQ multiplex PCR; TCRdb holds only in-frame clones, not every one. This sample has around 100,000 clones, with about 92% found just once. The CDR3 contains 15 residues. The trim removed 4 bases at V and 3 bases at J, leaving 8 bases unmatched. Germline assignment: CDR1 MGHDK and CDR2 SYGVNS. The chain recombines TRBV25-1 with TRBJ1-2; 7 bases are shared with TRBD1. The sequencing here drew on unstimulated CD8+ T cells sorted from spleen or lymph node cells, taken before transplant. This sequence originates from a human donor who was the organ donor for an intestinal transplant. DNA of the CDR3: TGTGCCAGCAGTGCGTGGACAGGTGAGTACTATGGCTACACCTTC. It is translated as CASSAWTGEYYGYTF.